Listed below are T cell receptor beta chains from one sample, sequenced in a study of blood T cell repertoires in COVID-19. Clones were sequenced by immunoSEQ multiplex PCR, and TCRdb holds only the in-frame ones, with some missing. Of 100,000 to 150,000 clones listed, 85% are singletons. Specimen: peripheral blood. The origin of the receptors is an elderly man with active or convalescent COVID-19. Each CDR3 is given with its conserved first and last residue. D genes are given only for firm matches. Clone size appears in some rows only: once, few, many, or a class for an expanded clone.

>TRBD2|few|TRBJ2-7|TRBV5-6
TGTGCCAGCAGCTTGACTAGCGGGAGGAGACATTCAACCTACGAGCAGTACTTC
CASSLTSGRRHSTYEQYF
>NA|NA|TRBJ2-3|TRBV7-2
TGTGCCAGCAGCTTAGTGGGCGCCCAGGGTACGCAGTATTTT
CASSLVGAQGTQYF
>TRBD1|NA|TRBJ1-2|TRBV2
TGTGCCAGCAGCTACCCACAGGGGAGCGGCTATGGCTACACCTTC
CASSYPQGSGYGYTF
>TRBD2|few|TRBJ2-3|TRBV24-1
TGTGCCACCAGTGATCCCCTGGGACTAGCGGGAGCAGATACGCAGTATTTT
CATSDPLGLAGADTQYF
>NA|NA|TRBJ1-1|TRBV30
TGTGCCTGGAGTGTAGGTCGGGGTGGGTACACTGAAGCTTTCTTT
CAWSVGRGGYTEAFF
>TRBD2|few|TRBJ2-5|TRBV6-1
TGTGCCAGCAGTGATGGGACTAGCGGTCAAGAGACCCAGTACTTC
CASSDGTSGQETQYF
>TRBD1|NA|TRBJ2-1|TRBV29-1
TGCAGCGTGGCCGGGACAGGGGGGACCTTTAGCTCCTACAATGAGCAGTTCTTC
CSVAGTGGTFSSYNEQFF
>NA|few|TRBJ1-5|TRBV24-1
TGTGCCACCAGCGAACAGGGATACAATCAGCCCCAGCATTTT
CATSEQGYNQPQHF
>NA|once|TRBJ1-2|TRBV3-1/TRBV3-2
TGTGCCAGCAGCCGCGACTCCTATTATGGCTACACCTTC
CASSRDSYYGYTF
>NA|NA|TRBJ1-1|TRBV11-2
TGTGCCAGCAGCTTAGGAGGGAGAACTGAAGCTTTCTTT
CASSLGGRTEAFF
>TRBD2|NA|TRBJ2-1|TRBV2
TGTGCCAGCAGTGATGGACTAGAGATCGCCAATGAGCAGTTCTTC
CASSDGLEIANEQFF
>NA|NA|TRBJ2-1|TRBV7-7
TGTGCCAGCAGCTTAGCCCTTGGCGGGCGCAATGAGCAGTTCTTC
CASSLALGGRNEQFF
>TRBD1|once|TRBJ1-4|TRBV5-1
TGCGCCAGCAGCCCCGGGACAGGGAACTGGGGCGAAAAACTGTTTTTT
CASSPGTGNWGEKLFF
>TRBD1|NA|TRBJ1-3|TRBV5-1
TGCGCCAGCAGCATTACAGGGGACGGAAACACCATATATTTT
CASSITGDGNTIYF
>NA|NA|TRBJ1-1|TRBV3-1/TRBV3-2
TGTGCCAGCAGCCAAGGCACCCTACAGCTGAACACTGAAGCTTTCTTT
CASSQGTLQLNTEAFF
>NA|NA|TRBJ1-2|TRBV3-1/TRBV3-2
TGTGCCAGCAGCCAAGATCTAGGAGGCTATGGCTACACCTTC
CASSQDLGGYGYTF
>NA|NA|TRBJ1-6|TRBV2
TGTGCCAGCAAGGAAACCAGGGGTTCACCCCTCCACTTT
CASKETRGSPLHF
>NA|NA|TRBJ2-2|TRBV11-1
TGTGCCAGCAACCGACTGATGACTGGCGCCGGGGAGCTGTTTTTT
CASNRLMTGAGELFF
>TRBD2|NA|TRBJ2-7|TRBV6-1
TGTGCCAGCAGTGGAGCGGGGCTTCTCCCCCTTTACAAGCAGTACTTC
CASSGAGLLPLYKQYF
>TRBD1|NA|TRBJ2-7|TRBV19
TGTGCCAGTAGTATAACCCCGGGACAGGGAACCTACGAGCAGTACTTC
CASSITPGQGTYEQYF
>TRBD2|NA|TRBJ2-5|TRBV5-1
TGCGCCAGCAGCTTGCTGGCTAGCGGATACCAAGAGACCCAGTACTTC
CASSLLASGYQETQYF
>NA|NA|TRBJ1-1|TRBV12-3/TRBV12-4
TGTGCCAGCAGCCTCGGACAGAACACTGAAGCTTTCTTT
CASSLGQNTEAFF
>TRBD2|NA|TRBJ2-3|TRBV7-6
TGTGCCAGCAGCTTAGGGGGGTATAGCGGGAGGGCCAGAGATACGCAGTATTTT
CASSLGGYSGRARDTQYF
>NA|NA|TRBJ1-6|TRBV3-1/TRBV3-2
TGTGCCAGCAGATCTACAGGGAATTCACCCCTCCACTTT
CASRSTGNSPLHF
>TRBD2|once|TRBJ2-2|TRBV24-1
TGTGCCACCAGTGATCTGACTAGCGGGAGGGCCGCCGCCGGGGAGCTGTTTTTT
CATSDLTSGRAAAGELFF
>TRBD1|NA|TRBJ1-5|TRBV7-2
TGTGCCAGCAGCATGACAGGGGTTCCGCCCCAGCATTTT
CASSMTGVPPQHF
>TRBD2|NA|TRBJ2-3|TRBV5-1
TGCGCCAGCAGCTATAATAGCGGGGGAACAGATACGCAGTATTTT
CASSYNSGGTDTQYF
>TRBD1|NA|TRBJ1-6|TRBV6-6
TGTGCCAGCAGACCTGGGACAGGGGGGGATTCACCCCTCCACTTT
CASRPGTGGDSPLHF
>TRBD1|NA|TRBJ2-7|TRBV5-4
TGTGCCAGCAGCTTACAGGGGGCCTCCACCTACGAGCAGTACTTC
CASSLQGASTYEQYF